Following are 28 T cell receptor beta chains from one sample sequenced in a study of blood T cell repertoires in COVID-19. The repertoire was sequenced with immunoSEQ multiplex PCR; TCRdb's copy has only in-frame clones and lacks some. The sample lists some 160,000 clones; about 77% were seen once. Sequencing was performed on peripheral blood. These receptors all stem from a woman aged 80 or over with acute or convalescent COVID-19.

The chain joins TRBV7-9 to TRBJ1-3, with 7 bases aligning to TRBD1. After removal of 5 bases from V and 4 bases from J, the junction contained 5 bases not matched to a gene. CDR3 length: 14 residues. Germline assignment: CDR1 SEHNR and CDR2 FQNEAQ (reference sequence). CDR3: CASSGQAAGNTIYF. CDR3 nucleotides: TGTGCCAGCAGCGGACAGGCAGCCGGAAACACCATATATTTT.

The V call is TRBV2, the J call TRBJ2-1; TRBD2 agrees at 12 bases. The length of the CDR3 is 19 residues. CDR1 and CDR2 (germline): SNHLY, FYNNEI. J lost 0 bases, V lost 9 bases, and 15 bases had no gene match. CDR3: CARPIVLAGGVSSYNEQFF. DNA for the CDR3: TGTGCCAGACCTATAGTACTAGCGGGGGGTGTGAGCTCCTACAATGAGCAGTTCTTC.

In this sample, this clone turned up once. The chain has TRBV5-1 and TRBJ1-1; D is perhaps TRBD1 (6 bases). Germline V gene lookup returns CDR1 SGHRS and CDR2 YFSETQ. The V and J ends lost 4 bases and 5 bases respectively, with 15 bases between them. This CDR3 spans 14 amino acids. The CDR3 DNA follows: TGCGCCAGCAGCGGGGGACACCCGGGGACTGAAGCTTTCTTT. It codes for CASSGGHPGTEAFF.

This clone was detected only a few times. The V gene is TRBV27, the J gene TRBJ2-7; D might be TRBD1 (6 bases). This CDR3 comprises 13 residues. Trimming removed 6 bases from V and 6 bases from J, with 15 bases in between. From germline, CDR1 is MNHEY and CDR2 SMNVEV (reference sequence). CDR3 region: CASRFYVGGEQYF. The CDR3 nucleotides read TGTGCCAGCAGATTTTACGTAGGGGGCGAGCAGTACTTC.

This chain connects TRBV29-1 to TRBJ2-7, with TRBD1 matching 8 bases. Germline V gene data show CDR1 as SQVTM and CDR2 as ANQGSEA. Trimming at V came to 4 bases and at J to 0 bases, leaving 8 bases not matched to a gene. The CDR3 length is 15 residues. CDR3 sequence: CSVVFRQGTSYEQYF. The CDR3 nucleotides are TGCAGCGTTGTATTTCGACAGGGGACCTCCTACGAGCAGTACTTC.

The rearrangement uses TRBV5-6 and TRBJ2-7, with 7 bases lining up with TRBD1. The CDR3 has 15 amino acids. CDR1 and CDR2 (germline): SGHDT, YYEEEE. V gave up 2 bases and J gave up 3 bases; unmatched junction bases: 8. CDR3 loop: CASSFRDSDLYEQYF. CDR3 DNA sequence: TGTGCCAGCAGCTTCCGGGACAGCGACCTCTACGAGCAGTACTTC.

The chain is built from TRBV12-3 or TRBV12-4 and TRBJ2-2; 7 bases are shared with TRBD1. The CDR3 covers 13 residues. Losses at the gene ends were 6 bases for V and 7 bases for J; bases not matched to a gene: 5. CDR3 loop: CASSPTGIGELFF. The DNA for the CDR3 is TGTGCCAGCAGCCCGACAGGGATCGGGGAGCTGTTTTTT.

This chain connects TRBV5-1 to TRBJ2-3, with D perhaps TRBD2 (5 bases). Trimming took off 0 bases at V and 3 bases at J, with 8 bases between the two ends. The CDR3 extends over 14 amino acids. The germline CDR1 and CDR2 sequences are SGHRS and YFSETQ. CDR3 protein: CASSLGTGTDTQYF. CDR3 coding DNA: TGCGCCAGCAGCTTGGGGACGGGGACAGATACGCAGTATTTT.

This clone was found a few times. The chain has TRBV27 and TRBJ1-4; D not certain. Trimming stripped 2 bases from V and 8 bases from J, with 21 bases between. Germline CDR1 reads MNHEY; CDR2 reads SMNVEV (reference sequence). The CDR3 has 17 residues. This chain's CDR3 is CASSLEGWTTSVEKLFF. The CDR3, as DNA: TGTGCCAGCAGTTTAGAGGGTTGGACCACCAGTGTAGAAAAACTGTTTTTT.

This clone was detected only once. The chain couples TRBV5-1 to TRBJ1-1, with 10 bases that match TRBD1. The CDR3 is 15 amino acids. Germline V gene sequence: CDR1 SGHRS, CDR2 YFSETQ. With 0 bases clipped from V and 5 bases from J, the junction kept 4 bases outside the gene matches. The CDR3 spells CASSLAGTGDTEAFF. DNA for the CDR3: TGCGCCAGCAGCTTGGCCGGGACAGGGGATACTGAAGCTTTCTTT.

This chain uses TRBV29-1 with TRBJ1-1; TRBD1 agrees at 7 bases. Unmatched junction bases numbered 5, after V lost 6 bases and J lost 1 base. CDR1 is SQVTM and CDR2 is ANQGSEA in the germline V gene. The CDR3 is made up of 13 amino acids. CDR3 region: CSVSDRENTEAFF. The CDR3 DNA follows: TGCAGCGTCTCCGACAGGGAGAACACTGAAGCTTTCTTT.

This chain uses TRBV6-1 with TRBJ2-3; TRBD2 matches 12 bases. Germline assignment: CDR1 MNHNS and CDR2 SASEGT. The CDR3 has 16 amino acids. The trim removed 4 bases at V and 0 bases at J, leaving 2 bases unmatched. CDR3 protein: CASSGGLAGSTDTQYF. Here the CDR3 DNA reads TGTGCCAGCAGTGGGGGACTAGCGGGTAGCACAGATACGCAGTATTTT.

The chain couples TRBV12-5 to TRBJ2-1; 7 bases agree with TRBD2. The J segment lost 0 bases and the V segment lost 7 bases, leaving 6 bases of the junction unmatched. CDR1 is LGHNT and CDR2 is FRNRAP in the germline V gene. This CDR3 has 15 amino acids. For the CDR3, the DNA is TGTGCTAGTGCCCCTAGCGGCAACTCCTACAATGAGCAGTTCTTC. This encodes CASAPSGNSYNEQFF.

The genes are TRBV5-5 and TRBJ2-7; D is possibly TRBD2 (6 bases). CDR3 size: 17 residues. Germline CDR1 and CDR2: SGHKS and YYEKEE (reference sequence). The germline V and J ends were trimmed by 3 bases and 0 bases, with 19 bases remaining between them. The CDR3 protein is CASSSGVAGPSSYEQYF. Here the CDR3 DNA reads TGTGCCAGCAGCTCGGGGGTCGCAGGGCCCTCCTCCTACGAGCAGTACTTC. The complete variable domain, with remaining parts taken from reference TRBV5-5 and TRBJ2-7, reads DAGVTQSPTHLIKTRGQQVTLRCSPISGHKSVSWYQQVLGQGPQFIFQYYEKEERGRGNFPDRFSARQFPNYSSELNVNALLLGDSALYLCASSSGVAGPSSYEQYFGPGTRLTVT.

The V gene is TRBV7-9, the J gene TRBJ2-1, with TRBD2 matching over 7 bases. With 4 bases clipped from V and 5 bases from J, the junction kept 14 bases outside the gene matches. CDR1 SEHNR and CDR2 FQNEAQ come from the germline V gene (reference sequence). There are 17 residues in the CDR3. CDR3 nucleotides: TGTGCCAGCAGCTCGGTGGGGAGCGGGGTCCGCGACAATGAGCAGTTCTTC. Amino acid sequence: CASSSVGSGVRDNEQFF.

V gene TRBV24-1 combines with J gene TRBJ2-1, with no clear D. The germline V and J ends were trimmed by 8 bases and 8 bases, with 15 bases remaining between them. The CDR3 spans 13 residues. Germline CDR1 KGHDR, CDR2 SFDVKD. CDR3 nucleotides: TGTGCCACCATGAGGCCTCCCCTTGATGAGCAGTTCTTC. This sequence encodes CATMRPPLDEQFF.

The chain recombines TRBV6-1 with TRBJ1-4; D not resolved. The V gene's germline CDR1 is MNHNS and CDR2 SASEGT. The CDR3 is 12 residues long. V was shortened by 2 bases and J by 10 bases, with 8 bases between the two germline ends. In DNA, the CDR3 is TGTGCCAGCAGTGAACCCCCCCGAAAACTGTTTTTT. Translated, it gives CASSEPPRKLFF.

The CDR3 DNA follows: TGTGCCAGCAGCTCCGGACAGGGGAGTAATCAGCCCCAGCATTTT. Translated: CASSSGQGSNQPQHF. This rearrangement joins TRBV11-2 to TRBJ1-5; the match to TRBD1 covers 9 bases. The length of the CDR3 is 15 residues. Germline V gene sequence: CDR1 SGHAT, CDR2 FQNNGV. The junction had 5 bases not matched to a gene; V was cut back by 4 bases and J by 4 bases. Supplemented by reference TRBV11-2 and TRBJ1-5, the full variable domain reads EAGVAQSPRYKIIEKRQSVAFWCNPISGHATLYWYQQILGQGPKLLIQFQNNGVVDDSQLPKDRFSAERLKGVDSTLKIQPAKLEDSAVYLCASSSGQGSNQPQHFGDGTRLSIL.

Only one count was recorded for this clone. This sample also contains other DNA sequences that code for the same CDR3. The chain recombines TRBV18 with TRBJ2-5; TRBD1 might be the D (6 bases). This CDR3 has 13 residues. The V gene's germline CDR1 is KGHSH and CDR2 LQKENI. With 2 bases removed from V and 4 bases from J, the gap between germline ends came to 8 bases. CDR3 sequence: CASSPGGGETQYF. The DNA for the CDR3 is TGTGCCAGCTCACCAGGGGGCGGAGAGACCCAGTACTTC.

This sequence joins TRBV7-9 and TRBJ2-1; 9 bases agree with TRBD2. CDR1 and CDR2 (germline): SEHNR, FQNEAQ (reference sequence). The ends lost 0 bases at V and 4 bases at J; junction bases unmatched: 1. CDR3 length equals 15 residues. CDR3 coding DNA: TGTGCCAGCAGCTTAGCGACTAGCGGATACAATGAGCAGTTCTTC. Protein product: CASSLATSGYNEQFF. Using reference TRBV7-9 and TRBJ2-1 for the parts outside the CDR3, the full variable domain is DTGVSQNPRHKITKRGQNVTFRCDPISEHNRLYWYRQTLGQGPEFLTYFQNEAQLEKSRLLSDRFSAERPKGSFSTLEIQRTEQGDSAMYLCASSLATSGYNEQFFGPGTRLTVL.

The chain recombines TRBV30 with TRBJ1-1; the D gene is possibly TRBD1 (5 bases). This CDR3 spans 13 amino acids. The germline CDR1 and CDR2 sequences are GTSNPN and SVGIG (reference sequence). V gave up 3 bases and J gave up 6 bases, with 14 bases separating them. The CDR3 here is CAWSLQGGSEAFF. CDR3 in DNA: TGTGCCTGGAGCCTTCAGGGAGGGTCTGAAGCTTTCTTT.

The CDR3 protein is CASSQDGLRGSEAYEQYF. CDR3 bases: TGCGCCAGCAGCCAAGATGGACTACGGGGTTCAGAAGCCTACGAGCAGTACTTC. This chain links TRBV4-1 with TRBJ2-7, with a weak D call TRBD2 (6 bases). CDR1 is MGHRA, CDR2 YSYEKL, per germline. This CDR3 region has 18 residues. V lost 0 bases and J lost 2, with 20 bases in between.

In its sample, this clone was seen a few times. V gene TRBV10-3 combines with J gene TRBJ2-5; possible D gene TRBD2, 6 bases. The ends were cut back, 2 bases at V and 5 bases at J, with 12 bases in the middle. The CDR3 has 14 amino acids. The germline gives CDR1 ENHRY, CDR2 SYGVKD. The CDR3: CAISEGLARETQYF. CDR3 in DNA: TGTGCCATCAGTGAGGGTCTAGCGCGGGAGACCCAGTACTTC.

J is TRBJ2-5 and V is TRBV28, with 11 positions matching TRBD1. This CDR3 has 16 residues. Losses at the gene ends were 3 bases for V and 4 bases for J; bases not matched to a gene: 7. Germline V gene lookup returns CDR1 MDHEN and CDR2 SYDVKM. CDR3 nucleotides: TGTGCCAGCAGTTTTTGGGACAGGGGGTTTAGAGAGACCCAGTACTTC. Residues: CASSFWDRGFRETQYF.

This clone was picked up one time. CDR3 coding DNA: TGTGCCAGCAGCTTAGGTCCCAACCAAGAGACCCAGTACTTC. Protein sequence: CASSLGPNQETQYF. The chain is built from TRBV11-3 and TRBJ2-5; no definite D call. CDR3 length equals 14 residues. Deletions cut 1 base from V and 0 bases from J, with 6 bases between. The germline V gene encodes CDR1 SGHNT and CDR2 YENEEA. Filled out from reference TRBV11-3 and TRBJ2-5, the complete variable domain reads EAGVVQSPRYKIIEKKQPVAFWCNPISGHNTLYWYLQNLGQGPELLIRYENEEAVDDSQLPKDRFSAERLKGVDSTLKIQPAELGDSAVYLCASSLGPNQETQYFGPGTRLLVL.

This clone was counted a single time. CDR3 residues: CASSSWTGANEKLFF. CDR3 nucleotides: TGTGCCAGCAGCTCTTGGACAGGAGCCAATGAAAAACTGTTTTTT. The rearrangement joins TRBV7-8 to TRBJ1-4; 7 nucleotides align to TRBD1. The germline gives CDR1 SGHVS, CDR2 FQNEAQ. This CDR3 has 15 residues. The V and J ends lost 4 bases and 5 bases, in that order; junction bases with no gene match: 7.

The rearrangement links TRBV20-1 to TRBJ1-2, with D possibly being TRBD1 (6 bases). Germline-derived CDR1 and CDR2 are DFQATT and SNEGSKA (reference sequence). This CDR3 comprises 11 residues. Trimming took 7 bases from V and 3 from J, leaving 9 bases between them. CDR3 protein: CSGGQDYGYTF. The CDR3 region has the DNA TGCAGTGGGGGACAAGACTATGGCTACACCTTC.

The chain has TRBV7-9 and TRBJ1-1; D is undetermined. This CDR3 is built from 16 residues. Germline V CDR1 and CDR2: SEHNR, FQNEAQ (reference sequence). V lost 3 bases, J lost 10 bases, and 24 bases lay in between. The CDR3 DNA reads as TGTGCCAGCAGCTTCACTGGACTGGGCCGGAATGGGAGAGCTTTCTTT. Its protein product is CASSFTGLGRNGRAFF. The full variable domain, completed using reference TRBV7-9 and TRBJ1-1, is DTGVSQNPRHKITKRGQNVTFRCDPISEHNRLYWYRQTLGQGPEFLTYFQNEAQLEKSRLLSDRFSAERPKGSFSTLEIQRTEQGDSAMYLCASSFTGLGRNGRAFFGQGTRLTVV.